These 27 T cell receptor beta chains were all obtained from the same sample, sequenced in a study of blood T cell repertoires in COVID-19. Data came from immunoSEQ multiplex PCR; TCRdb stores just in-frame clones and leaves some out. The sample holds 250,000 to 300,000 clones, 89% seen once. Material for sequencing was peripheral blood. These receptors all come from a man aged 45-60 years with acute or convalescent COVID-19.

This clone was observed many times. The CDR3 sequence is CASIMRGLGGTGELFF. CDR3 sequence (DNA): TGTGCCAGCATTATGCGAGGGCTGGGTGGCACCGGGGAGCTGTTTTTT. This chain links TRBV21-1 with TRBJ2-2; the table's D call TRBD2 went unverified against the DNA. TRBV21-1 is flagged as a pseudogene. This CDR3 comprises 16 residues.

The sample holds many counts of this clone. This chain connects TRBV10-2 to TRBJ1-6, with D tentatively TRBD1 (6 bases). This CDR3 has 13 amino acids. Trimming cost V 4 bases and J 8 bases, with 9 bases left between them. From germline, CDR1 is WSHSY and CDR2 SAAADI. CDR3 residues: CASSGTDDSPLHF. The CDR3 region has the DNA TGCGCCAGCAGTGGGACAGACGATTCACCCCTCCACTTT.

This chain uses TRBV5-1 with TRBJ2-7, with TRBD1 identical over 12 bases. This CDR3 contains 14 residues. Germline-derived CDR1 and CDR2 are SGHRS and YFSETQ. With 3 bases clipped from V and 6 bases from J, the junction kept 4 bases outside the gene matches. CDR3 loop: CASSWGQGAREQYF. For the CDR3, the DNA is TGCGCCAGCAGCTGGGGACAGGGGGCGCGCGAGCAGTACTTC.

This clone was recorded only once. The chain uses TRBV5-1 and TRBJ2-5, with 12 bases aligning to TRBD1. The V segment lost 4 bases and the J segment 7 bases; nucleotides outside the gene matches: 14. This CDR3 has 17 residues. The germline gives CDR1 SGHRS, CDR2 YFSETQ. CDR3 DNA: TGCGCCAGCAGCCCGCACTCCGGGACAGGGGGCTTAGCGACCCAGTACTTC. Encoded protein: CASSPHSGTGGLATQYF.

The CDR3 loop reads CASSHTGSMNTEAFF. The DNA of the CDR3 is TGTGCCAGCAGCCATACAGGGTCGATGAACACTGAAGCTTTCTTT. The chain is built from TRBV3-1 (or the pseudogene TRBV3-2) and TRBJ1-1; a possible D gene is TRBD1 (6 bases). The V end was cut by 3 bases, the J end by 0 bases, with 11 bases between. The CDR3 totals 15 residues. Germline loops: CDR1 LGHDT, CDR2 YNNKEL (reference sequence).

This clone appeared once. V gene TRBV5-1 combines with J gene TRBJ2-1; D is undetermined. This CDR3 region has 15 residues. V lost 0 bases, J lost 2 bases, and 9 bases lay in between. Germline lookup yields CDR1 SGHRS and CDR2 YFSETQ. CDR3 amino acids: CASSLGGTPYNEQFF. DNA of the CDR3: TGCGCCAGCAGCTTGGGAGGAACCCCCTACAATGAGCAGTTCTTC.

The rearrangement joins TRBV19 to TRBJ1-5; TRBD1 matches at 12 bases. CDR3 size: 15 residues. J was trimmed by 7 bases and V by 8 bases; bases with no gene match: 9. Germline V gene sequence: CDR1 LNHDA, CDR2 SQIVND (reference sequence). Here the CDR3 DNA reads TGTGCCAGTGGTACCGGGACAGGGGGCGGGCAGCCCCAGCATTTT. It is translated as CASGTGTGGGQPQHF.

The count of this clone is one. The rearrangement joins TRBV12-3 or TRBV12-4 to TRBJ1-5; perhaps TRBD1 as D (5 bases). The CDR3 covers 12 residues. V gave up 4 bases and J gave up 9 bases, with 10 bases separating them. DNA for the CDR3: TGTGCCAGCAGTTCCACGGGGGGGCCCCAGCATTTT. Amino acid sequence: CASSSTGGPQHF.

This clone was counted ten times or more. The rearrangement joins TRBV15 to TRBJ1-2; TRBD1 might be the D (5 bases). The CDR3 contains 14 residues. Germline V gene sequence: CDR1 LNHNV, CDR2 YYDKDF (reference sequence). The germline V and J ends were trimmed by 0 bases and 3 bases, with 8 bases remaining between them. The CDR3 bases are TGTGCCACCAGCAGAGAACTCAGGGACTATGGCTACACCTTC. The encoded protein is CATSRELRDYGYTF.

The chain couples TRBV29-1 to TRBJ1-2, with a tentative D call TRBD1 (5 bases). V was clipped by 7 bases and J by 6 bases, with 18 bases between them. CDR3 length equals 13 residues. The V gene's germline CDR1 is SQVTM and CDR2 ANQGSEA. The DNA for the CDR3 is TGCAGCGCCAACGTCAGGAGGGGTGATGGCTACACCTTC. Residues: CSANVRRGDGYTF. The full variable domain, rest sourced from reference TRBV29-1 and TRBJ1-2, is SAVISQKPSRDICQRGTSLTIQCQVDSQVTMMFWYRQQPGQSLTLIATANQGSEATYESGFVIDKFPISRPNLTFSTLTVSNMSPEDSSIYLCSANVRRGDGYTFGSGTRLTVV.

The rearrangement uses TRBV11-2 and TRBJ1-2, with 9 positions matching TRBD1. V lost 5 bases and J lost 3; bases outside the gene matches: 4. Germline V gene lookup returns CDR1 SGHAT and CDR2 FQNNGV. The CDR3 totals 14 residues. Here the CDR3 DNA reads TGTGCCAGCAGCCCGGGACAGGGAGACTATGGCTACACCTTC. Its translation is CASSPGQGDYGYTF.

The V gene is TRBV12-3 or TRBV12-4, the J gene TRBJ1-5; D is undetermined. The CDR3 has 13 amino acids. The V end lost 7 bases, the J end lost 5 bases, and 12 bases lay between the germline ends. The CDR3 nucleotides are TGTGCCAGCACCTCCTACGGGGATCAGCCCCAGCATTTT. It is translated as CASTSYGDQPQHF.

V and J are TRBV7-3 and TRBJ2-7, with a possible D match to TRBD1 (6 bases). The CDR3 sequence is 14 residues long. The V and J ends lost 2 bases and 3 bases respectively, with 11 bases between them. Germline V lookup: CDR1 SGHTA, CDR2 FQGTGA. The CDR3 DNA is TGTGCCAGCAGCTTACAGGGGATGGACTACGAGCAGTACTTC. Translated: CASSLQGMDYEQYF.

This chain joins TRBV10-3 and TRBJ1-1, with 9 bases lining up with TRBD1. This CDR3 contains 14 residues. Unmatched junction bases numbered 8, after V lost 8 bases and J lost 4 bases. Germline V gene lookup returns CDR1 ENHRY and CDR2 SYGVKD. The CDR3 nucleotides read TGTGCCATCGGCCCGGACAGGGGACCCACTGAAGCTTTCTTT. Its protein product is CAIGPDRGPTEAFF.

The DNA of the CDR3 is TGTGCCAGCAGGCGGGGGGACGGGGAGACCCAGTACTTC. Protein sequence: CASRRGDGETQYF. V is TRBV11-2 and J is TRBJ2-5, with 8 nucleotides matching TRBD2. Trimming took 6 bases from V and 5 from J; bases not matched to a gene: 5. CDR1 and CDR2 (germline): SGHAT, FQNNGV. CDR3 length equals 13 residues.

This chain links TRBV7-3 with TRBJ2-1; tentatively, D is TRBD2 (5 bases). This CDR3 has 13 residues. V shed 5 bases and J shed 5 bases, with 10 bases lying between them. The germline gives CDR1 SGHTA, CDR2 FQGTGA. The CDR3 nucleotides are TGTGCCAGCAGCGCCGGACTCAACAATGAGCAGTTCTTC. This translates into CASSAGLNNEQFF.

CDR3 residues: CASSSSGSYSNQPQHF. CDR3 in DNA: TGTGCCAGCAGTTCATCCGGTTCGTATAGCAATCAGCCCCAGCATTTT. The chain employs TRBV7-2 and TRBJ1-5; D call uncertain. The germline V gene encodes CDR1 SGHTA and CDR2 FQGNSA. This CDR3 has 16 amino acids. The ends were cut back, 6 bases at V and 0 bases at J, with 15 bases in the middle.

This sequence joins TRBV27 and TRBJ2-5; 10 positions match TRBD2. The CDR3 is made up of 19 amino acids. From germline, CDR1 is MNHEY and CDR2 SMNVEV (reference sequence). The V and J ends lost 5 bases and 5 bases, in that order; junction bases with no gene match: 20. CDR3 region: CASSPWGPAGGPSGETQYF. The CDR3 DNA reads TGTGCCAGCAGTCCCTGGGGCCCAGCGGGGGGGCCCTCCGGGGAGACCCAGTACTTC.

This chain links TRBV3-1 (or the pseudogene TRBV3-2) with TRBJ1-2; 9 positions match TRBD1. Germline-derived CDR1 and CDR2 are LGHDT and YNNKEL (reference sequence). V trimming: 4 bases; J trimming: 7 bases; junction bases outside the gene matches: 4. This CDR3 has 13 amino acids. The CDR3 sequence is CASSPTGGAGYTF. The CDR3 nucleotides are TGTGCCAGCAGCCCTACAGGGGGCGCTGGCTACACCTTC.

This clone has just one count. The genes are TRBV7-9 and TRBJ1-1; D may be TRBD1 (5 bases). The V end was cut by 0 bases, the J end by 7 bases, with 21 bases between. Germline-derived CDR1 and CDR2 are SEHNR and FQNEAQ (reference sequence). The CDR3 sequence is 17 residues long. The CDR3 sequence: CASSLARQGRRKYEAFF. CDR3 sequence (DNA): TGTGCCAGCAGCTTAGCTCGGCAGGGTAGGCGAAAATATGAAGCTTTCTTT.

This sequence joins TRBV5-6 and TRBJ1-2; D possibly corresponds to TRBD1 (6 bases). Germline V gene data show CDR1 as SGHDT and CDR2 as YYEEEE. The V end lost 5 bases, the J end lost 5 bases, and 19 bases lay between the germline ends. This CDR3 has 15 residues. The CDR3 DNA follows: TGTGCCAGCAGGTTGAGTACAGGGAGCCATTATGGCTACACCTTC. This codes for CASRLSTGSHYGYTF. Combining the CDR3 with reference TRBV5-6 and TRBJ1-2 gives the whole variable domain DAGVTQSPTHLIKTRGQQVTLRCSPKSGHDTVSWYQQALGQGPQFIFQYYEEEERQRGNFPDRFSGHQFPNYSSELNVNALLLGDSALYLCASRLSTGSHYGYTFGSGTRLTVV.

The J gene is TRBJ2-1, the V gene TRBV15; TRBD2 is a possible D gene (5 bases). The V gene's germline CDR1 is LNHNV and CDR2 YYDKDF (reference sequence). The CDR3 length is 14 residues. With 0 bases removed from V and 4 bases from J, the gap between germline ends came to 7 bases. The CDR3 loop reads CATSRDGEYNEQFF. CDR3 nucleotides: TGTGCCACCAGCAGAGATGGGGAGTACAATGAGCAGTTCTTC.

V is TRBV5-6 and J is TRBJ1-6; 8 nucleotides line up with TRBD1. This CDR3 has 15 residues. The germline gives CDR1 SGHDT, CDR2 YYEEEE. V shed 3 bases and J 7 bases; nucleotides not matched to a gene: 6. CDR3: CASSSNRGYNSPLHF. CDR3 DNA sequence: TGTGCCAGCAGCTCAAACAGGGGGTACAATTCACCCCTCCACTTT.

This chain joins TRBV5-1 and TRBJ2-2; D may be TRBD1 (5 bases). Trimming removed 0 bases from V and 2 bases from J, with 11 bases in between. The CDR3 is 16 residues long. The V gene's germline CDR1 is SGHRS and CDR2 YFSETQ. CDR3 DNA sequence: TGCGCCAGCAGCTTGGTGGGGCTCTTAAACACCGGGGAGCTGTTTTTT. Translating gives CASSLVGLLNTGELFF.

In regard to this clone: Additional DNA sequences in this sample encode the identical CDR3. J is TRBJ2-7 and V is TRBV5-4; TRBD1 matches at 8 bases. CDR3 length: 15 amino acids. CDR1 and CDR2 from the germline V gene are SGHNT and YYREEE (reference sequence). V shed 0 bases and J 1 base; nucleotides not matched to a gene: 3. CDR3 sequence (DNA): TGTGCCAGCAGCTTGGGGGGGACAGGTTCCTACGAGCAGTACTTC. Translating gives CASSLGGTGSYEQYF.

A single count supports this clone. V usage is TRBV11-2 and J usage is TRBJ2-7; D ambiguous. Germline V gives CDR1 SGHAT, CDR2 FQNNGV. The CDR3 runs 11 residues. The V gene lost 4 bases and the J gene lost 3 bases, with 4 bases spanning the gap. The CDR3 spells CASSSIYEQYF. In DNA, the CDR3 is TGTGCCAGCAGCTCTATCTACGAGCAGTACTTC.

The chain couples TRBV6-5 to TRBJ1-1; a possible D gene is TRBD1 (6 bases). The CDR3 sequence is 14 residues long. V lost 10 bases and J lost 7, with 22 bases in between. CDR1 is MNHEY and CDR2 is SVGAGI in the germline V gene. This chain's CDR3 is CATLGWGLGDEAFF. In nucleotides, the CDR3 is TGTGCCACCCTAGGTTGGGGGCTTGGGGATGAAGCTTTCTTT.